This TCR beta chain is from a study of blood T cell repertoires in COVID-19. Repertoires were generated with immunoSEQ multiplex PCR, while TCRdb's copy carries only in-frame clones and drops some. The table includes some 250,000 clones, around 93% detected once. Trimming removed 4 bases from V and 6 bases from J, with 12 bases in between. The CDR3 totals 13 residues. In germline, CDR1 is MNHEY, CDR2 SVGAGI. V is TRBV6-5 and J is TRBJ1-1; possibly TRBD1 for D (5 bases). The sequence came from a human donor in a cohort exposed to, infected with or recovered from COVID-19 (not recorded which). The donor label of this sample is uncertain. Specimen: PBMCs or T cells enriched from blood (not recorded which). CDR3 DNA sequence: TGTGCCAGCAGTTCGGTCAGGGTCTCTGAAGCTTTCTTT. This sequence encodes CASSSVRVSEAFF.